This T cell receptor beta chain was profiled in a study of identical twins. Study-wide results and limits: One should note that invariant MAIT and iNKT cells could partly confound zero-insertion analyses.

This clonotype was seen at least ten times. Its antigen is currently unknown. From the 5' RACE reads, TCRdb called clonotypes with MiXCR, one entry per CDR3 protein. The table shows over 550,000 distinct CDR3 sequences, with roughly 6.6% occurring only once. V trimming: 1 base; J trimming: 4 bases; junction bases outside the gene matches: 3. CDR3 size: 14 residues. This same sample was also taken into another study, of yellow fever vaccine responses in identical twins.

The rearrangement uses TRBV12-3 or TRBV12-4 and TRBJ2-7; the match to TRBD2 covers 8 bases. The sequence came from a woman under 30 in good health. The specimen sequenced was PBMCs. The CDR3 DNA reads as TGTGCCAGCAGTTTAGGAGCGGGAGCGTACGAGCAGTACTTC. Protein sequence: CASSLGAGAYEQYF.